This T cell receptor (beta chain) originates from a study of beta chain features in type 1 diabetes. At the level of the study: In all, roughly 98,000,000 sorted cells from all samples were analyzed. Study-wide findings and caveats: It was not settled here whether HLA type affects TCRB rearrangement.

With V trimmed by 3 bases and J by 6 bases, 8 bases remained unmatched. Looked up from germline, CDR1 is SGHAT and CDR2 is FQNNGV. CDR3 length equals 16 residues. Sorting gave populations that all exceeded 98% purity. Details on this clone: Its antigen is as yet unknown.

Expressed TCRB transcripts were sequenced because the entire RNA isolate underwent reverse transcription. Read counts averaged approximately 3.6 million for samples of naive, central memory and regulatory T cells. The repertoire was sequenced with immunoSEQ multiplex PCR; TCRdb's copy has only in-frame clones and lacks some. The sample shows 250,000 or so clones, about 70% of them seen only once. Source material: naive CD4+ T cells from blood. This sequence joins TRBV11-2 and TRBJ2-5; 12 bases match TRBD2. The receptor was isolated from a man younger than 45 in good health. In nucleotides, the CDR3 is TGTGCCAGCAGCTTGCTCACTAGCGGGGGGTCGAAGACCCAGTACTTC. Protein sequence: CASSLLTSGGSKTQYF. The full variable domain, its missing parts supplied by reference TRBV11-2 and TRBJ2-5, is EAGVAQSPRYKIIEKRQSVAFWCNPISGHATLYWYQQILGQGPKLLIQFQNNGVVDDSQLPKDRFSAERLKGVDSTLKIQPAKLEDSAVYLCASSLLTSGGSKTQYFGPGTRLLVL.